The 28 T cell receptor beta chains given below trace back to one sample, sequenced in a study of a mutant IDH1 vaccine in newly diagnosed glioma (dated by TCRdb to the early 2020s). Read against the paper, the sample's time point label means: week 35, safety follow-up. Each vaccine dose, consisting of 300 ug of a 20-mer mutant IDH1 peptide in Montanide, was administered subcutaneously with topical imiquimod. These receptors are not linked to any known antigen. Libraries were prepared through the immunoSEQ multiplex PCR assay. Drawn from immuneACCESS, this table holds only the in-frame rearrangements with V and J called that TCRdb kept. Clones are partly lost; checked studies trace under half to an unresolved V gene and leave the rest unexplained. This sample gives some 71,000 clones in total; approximately 86% of them show up just once. 2% to 2.5% of the sample is taken by the ten largest. This sample comprised PBMCs, obtained from a glioma patient whose treatment included an IDH1 peptide vaccine. Receptors were obtained from a man aged 30 to 45 with glioma.

The chain employs TRBV4-1 and TRBJ1-1; TRBD1 might be the D (5 bases). The CDR3 extends over 14 amino acids. Trimming stripped 3 bases from V and 4 bases from J, with 12 bases between. Per the germline V gene, CDR1 is MGHRA and CDR2 is YSYEKL. CDR3: CASSHIVGGTEAFF. In DNA form, the CDR3 reads TGCGCCAGCAGCCATATCGTGGGGGGCACTGAAGCTTTCTTT.

The chain uses TRBV7-2 and TRBJ1-6, with D uncertain. The CDR3 is made up of 12 amino acids. V lost 4 bases to trimming and J lost 14 bases, with 12 bases between them. Per germline, CDR1 SGHTA and CDR2 FQGNSA. The CDR3 loop reads CASSSAGLALHF. The CDR3 DNA is TGTGCCAGCAGCTCCGCCGGGCTGGCCCTCCACTTT.

The chain combines TRBV28 with TRBJ1-3, with D possibly being TRBD1 (5 bases). Per the germline V gene, CDR1 is MDHEN and CDR2 is SYDVKM. The V and J ends lost 8 bases and 2 bases respectively, with 10 bases between them. This CDR3 is built from 13 residues. Here the CDR3 DNA reads TGTGCCAGCGGCAGGGCAACTGGAAACACCATATATTTT. It encodes CASGRATGNTIYF.

V and J are TRBV19 and TRBJ1-4; D is undetermined. Trimming took 7 bases from V and 0 from J, leaving 9 bases between them. Germline V gene sequence: CDR1 LNHDA, CDR2 SQIVND (reference sequence). The CDR3 has 14 residues. Here the CDR3 reads CASNSGTTNEKLFF. The CDR3 DNA is TGTGCCAGTAACTCCGGGACAACTAATGAAAAACTGTTTTTT. The full variable domain, rest sourced from reference TRBV19 and TRBJ1-4, is DGGITQSPKYLFRKEGQNVTLSCEQNLNHDAMYWYRQDPGQGLRLIYYSQIVNDFQKGDIAEGYSVSREKKESFPLTVTSAQKNPTAFYLCASNSGTTNEKLFFGSGTQLSVL.

The chain uses TRBV9 and TRBJ1-4; 12 nucleotides line up with TRBD1. CDR3 length: 17 amino acids. Trimming removed 4 bases from V and 2 bases from J; junction bases left unmatched: 6. The germline V gene has CDR1 SGDLS and CDR2 YYNGEE. The DNA of the CDR3 is TGTGCCAGCAGCTCCGGGACAGGGGGCTTCACTAATGAAAAACTGTTTTTT. Amino acids: CASSSGTGGFTNEKLFF.

The V and J genes are TRBV5-1 and TRBJ2-5, with D perhaps matching TRBD2 (6 bases). Trimming stripped 0 bases from V and 4 bases from J, with 13 bases between. The CDR3 consists of 15 residues. CDR1 SGHRS and CDR2 YFSETQ come from the germline V gene. In DNA, the CDR3 is TGCGCCAGCAGCTTGGGACCGGAGGGCGGAGAGACCCAGTACTTC. Protein: CASSLGPEGGETQYF. Full variable domain (remainder filled in from reference TRBV5-1 and TRBJ2-5): KAGVTQTPRYLIKTRGQQVTLSCSPISGHRSVSWYQQTPGQGLQFLFEYFSETQRNKGNFPGRFSGRQFSNSRSEMNVSTLELGDSALYLCASSLGPEGGETQYFGPGTRLLVL.

CDR3 region: CASSSRVETQYF. CDR3 bases: TGTGCCAGCAGCTCCAGGGTTGAGACCCAGTACTTC. This sequence joins TRBV7-9 and TRBJ2-5; D may be TRBD1 (5 bases). The germline V gene has CDR1 SEHNR and CDR2 FQNEAQ (reference sequence). Trimming removed 4 bases from V and 5 bases from J, with 8 bases in between. There are 12 residues in the CDR3.

This chain connects TRBV10-3 to TRBJ1-2; D is undetermined. V was shortened by 1 base and J by 5 bases, with 8 bases between the two germline ends. In germline, CDR1 is ENHRY, CDR2 SYGVKD. This CDR3 region has 13 residues. CDR3 DNA sequence: TGTGCCATCAGTGAGTTCGAGGGTTATGGCTACACCTTC. It codes for CAISEFEGYGYTF.

The rearrangement uses TRBV27 and TRBJ2-1, with 11 bases fitting TRBD1. V gave up 3 bases and J gave up 9 bases; unmatched junction bases: 1. This CDR3 comprises 13 residues. Germline V gives CDR1 MNHEY, CDR2 SMNVEV (reference sequence). CDR3 loop: CASSFGQGAEQFF. DNA for the CDR3: TGTGCCAGCAGTTTCGGACAGGGGGCTGAGCAGTTCTTC.

The V and J genes are TRBV5-1 and TRBJ2-7; TRBD1 matches 9 bases. This CDR3 has 17 residues. Trimming took 5 bases from V and 5 from J; bases not matched to a gene: 17. The germline V gene has CDR1 SGHRS and CDR2 YFSETQ. CDR3 region: CASSPTPGTGFVNEQYF. The CDR3 nucleotides read TGCGCCAGCAGTCCAACGCCCGGGACAGGGTTTGTAAACGAGCAGTACTTC.

This chain connects TRBV27 to TRBJ1-6; D is ambiguous. Trimming removed 6 bases at V and 7 bases at J, with 19 bases between. Germline V gene sequence: CDR1 MNHEY, CDR2 SMNVEV (reference sequence). The CDR3 covers 16 residues. In DNA, the CDR3 is TGTGCCAGCAGGGGCCCCGGCCTGGCTTCGAATTCACCCCTCCACTTT. Residues: CASRGPGLASNSPLHF.

The V call is TRBV6-1, the J call TRBJ1-6; D remains unclear. Germline values: CDR1 MNHNS, CDR2 SASEGT. This CDR3 is 20 amino acids long. V was clipped by 1 base and J by 0 bases, with 19 bases between them. CDR3 sequence (DNA): TGTGCCAGCAGTGAAGGGGAAAGGTGGAGGACTAGCTCCTATAATTCACCCCTCCACTTT. This encodes CASSEGERWRTSSYNSPLHF.

This chain uses TRBV4-3 with TRBJ2-5; possibly TRBD1 for D (6 bases). The CDR3 contains 15 residues. Germline CDR1 LGHNA, CDR2 YSLEER. V was trimmed by 1 base and J by 3 bases, leaving 12 bases between them. Here the CDR3 reads CASSQVPQGEETQYF. The CDR3 DNA is TGCGCCAGCAGCCAAGTCCCACAGGGAGAAGAGACCCAGTACTTC.

J is TRBJ2-4 and V is TRBV28; the D is unclear. Trimming took 3 bases from V and 3 from J, leaving 9 bases between them. Germline values: CDR1 MDHEN, CDR2 SYDVKM. This CDR3 has 14 amino acids. CDR3 sequence: CASSFSGVKNIQYF. CDR3 sequence (DNA): TGTGCCAGCAGTTTTTCAGGAGTCAAAAACATTCAGTACTTC. The full variable domain, with the rest looked up from reference TRBV28 and TRBJ2-4, is DVKVTQSSRYLVKRTGEKVFLECVQDMDHENMFWYRQDPGLGLRLIYFSYDVKMKEKGDIPEGYSVSREKKERFSLILESASTNQTSMYLCASSFSGVKNIQYFGAGTRLSVL.

This chain connects TRBV5-6 to TRBJ2-5; 7 nucleotides match TRBD2. Germline V gene data show CDR1 as SGHDT and CDR2 as YYEEEE. V shed 0 bases, J shed 8 bases, and the junction held 4 bases outside the gene matches. CDR3 size: 13 residues. The CDR3 is CASSLGLAGTQYF. The CDR3 DNA reads TGTGCCAGCAGCTTGGGACTAGCCGGAACCCAGTACTTC.

This sequence joins TRBV6-1 and TRBJ2-3, with D unclear. Looked up from germline, CDR1 is MNHNS and CDR2 is SASEGT. V was clipped by 7 bases and J by 0 bases, with 14 bases between them. There are 15 residues in the CDR3. CDR3 in amino acids: CASIALTYSTDTQYF. Here the CDR3 DNA reads TGTGCCAGCATTGCCCTTACCTATAGCACAGATACGCAGTATTTT.

This rearrangement joins TRBV19 to TRBJ2-7; D may be TRBD2 (5 bases). Germline loops: CDR1 LNHDA, CDR2 SQIVND (reference sequence). The V gene lost 0 bases and the J gene lost 3 bases, with 12 bases spanning the gap. This CDR3 is built from 15 residues. DNA of the CDR3: TGTGCCAGTAGTATAGATCGGCGGGCCCTCTACGAGCAGTACTTC. Its translation is CASSIDRRALYEQYF.

The CDR3 protein is CATTGGRHTYEQYF. The CDR3, as DNA: TGTGCCACCACGGGGGGACGGCATACCTACGAGCAGTACTTC. The rearrangement joins TRBV5-4 to TRBJ2-7; 7 bases match TRBD2. The CDR3 totals 14 residues. Germline assignment: CDR1 SGHNT and CDR2 YYREEE (reference sequence). With V trimmed by 9 bases and J by 2 bases, 11 bases remained unmatched.

The rearrangement uses TRBV5-5 and TRBJ2-7; 7 positions match TRBD1. In germline, CDR1 is SGHKS, CDR2 YYEKEE (reference sequence). This CDR3 is built from 13 residues. With 6 bases clipped from V and 5 bases from J, the junction kept 8 bases outside the gene matches. CDR3: CASKIGQANEQYF. The CDR3 nucleotides read TGTGCCAGCAAGATTGGACAGGCTAACGAGCAGTACTTC.

The gene calls are TRBV10-3 and TRBJ1-1, with TRBD1 as a possible D gene (6 bases). The CDR3 is 13 amino acids. The germline V and J ends were trimmed by 2 bases and 5 bases, with 9 bases remaining between them. Per the germline V gene, CDR1 is ENHRY and CDR2 is SYGVKD. CDR3 nucleotides: TGTGCCATCAGTGAGAGGGGGGTAACTGAAGCTTTCTTT. Protein sequence: CAISERGVTEAFF.

The CDR3 loop reads CASSYTGGAGYGYTF. Written as DNA, the CDR3 is TGTGCCAGCAGCTACACAGGGGGCGCTGGGTATGGCTACACCTTC. The chain recombines TRBV5-5 with TRBJ1-2, with 9 bases matching TRBD1. With V trimmed by 3 bases and J by 5 bases, 8 bases remained unmatched. This CDR3 has 15 amino acids. CDR1 and CDR2 (germline): SGHKS, YYEKEE (reference sequence). The full variable domain, in which reference TRBV5-5 and TRBJ1-2 provide the parts outside the CDR3, is DAGVTQSPTHLIKTRGQQVTLRCSPISGHKSVSWYQQVLGQGPQFIFQYYEKEERGRGNFPDRFSARQFPNYSSELNVNALLLGDSALYLCASSYTGGAGYGYTFGSGTRLTVV.

This rearrangement joins TRBV15 to TRBJ1-5; D is perhaps TRBD1 (5 bases). The CDR3 contains 14 residues. Germline V gives CDR1 LNHNV, CDR2 YYDKDF (reference sequence). V was shortened by 5 bases and J by 2 bases, with 10 bases between the two germline ends. The CDR3 here is CATSGVGRNQPQHF. In DNA, the CDR3 is TGTGCCACCAGCGGGGTGGGGCGCAATCAGCCCCAGCATTTT.

V and J are TRBV9 and TRBJ2-2; D ambiguous. The CDR3 loop spans 11 amino acids. The V gene lost 4 bases and the J gene lost 9 bases, with 7 bases spanning the gap. The germline gives CDR1 SGDLS, CDR2 YYNGEE. The CDR3 reads CASSSPRELFF. CDR3 in DNA: TGTGCCAGCAGCTCCCCCCGGGAGCTGTTTTTT.

Only a few counts were recorded for this clone. The chain employs TRBV5-5 and TRBJ1-1; the D is unclear. This CDR3 has 13 amino acids. V lost 2 bases to trimming and J lost 1 base, with 6 bases between them. Germline V gives CDR1 SGHKS, CDR2 YYEKEE (reference sequence). The CDR3: CASSLGRNTEAFF. CDR3 DNA: TGTGCCAGCAGCTTAGGCAGGAACACTGAAGCTTTCTTT.

CDR3 residues: CASSPNGVGGNTEAFF. Here the CDR3 DNA reads TGTGCCAGCTCACCAAATGGGGTAGGGGGCAACACTGAAGCTTTCTTT. The chain carries TRBV18 and TRBJ1-1; 7 bases are shared with TRBD1. The CDR3 is made up of 16 amino acids. Per germline, CDR1 KGHSH and CDR2 LQKENI. The V segment lost 2 bases and the J segment 2 bases; nucleotides outside the gene matches: 8.

The chain is built from TRBV2 and TRBJ2-5; no definite D call. V shed 1 base and J shed 3 bases, with 0 bases lying between them. The CDR3 is made up of 11 amino acids. The germline CDR1 and CDR2 sequences are SNHLY and FYNNEI. CDR3 sequence: CASSEEETQYF. In DNA, the CDR3 is TGTGCCAGCAGTGAAGAAGAGACCCAGTACTTC. The entire variable domain, with the rest obtained from reference TRBV2 and TRBJ2-5, is as follows: EPEVTQTPSHQVTQMGQEVILRCVPISNHLYFYWYRQILGQKVEFLVSFYNNEISEKSEIFDDQFSVERPDGSNFTLKIRSTKLEDSAMYFCASSEEETQYFGPGTRLLVL.

The CDR3 region has the DNA TGTGCCAGCAGTGAGGGGGGCCGCTATGGCTACACCTTC. Translating gives CASSEGGRYGYTF. The V call is TRBV2, the J call TRBJ1-2; perhaps TRBD1 as D (6 bases). Germline V gene data show CDR1 as SNHLY and CDR2 as FYNNEI. Trimming took off 3 bases at V and 4 bases at J, with 9 bases between the two ends. There are 13 residues in the CDR3.

The V gene is TRBV28, the J gene TRBJ2-1, with 10 positions matching TRBD2. Trimming removed 6 bases from V and 4 bases from J; junction bases left unmatched: 6. Per the germline V gene, CDR1 is MDHEN and CDR2 is SYDVKM. The CDR3 spans 15 residues. The CDR3 region is CASRPQRGGYNEQFF. The CDR3 bases are TGTGCCAGCAGACCACAGCGGGGGGGTTACAATGAGCAGTTCTTC.